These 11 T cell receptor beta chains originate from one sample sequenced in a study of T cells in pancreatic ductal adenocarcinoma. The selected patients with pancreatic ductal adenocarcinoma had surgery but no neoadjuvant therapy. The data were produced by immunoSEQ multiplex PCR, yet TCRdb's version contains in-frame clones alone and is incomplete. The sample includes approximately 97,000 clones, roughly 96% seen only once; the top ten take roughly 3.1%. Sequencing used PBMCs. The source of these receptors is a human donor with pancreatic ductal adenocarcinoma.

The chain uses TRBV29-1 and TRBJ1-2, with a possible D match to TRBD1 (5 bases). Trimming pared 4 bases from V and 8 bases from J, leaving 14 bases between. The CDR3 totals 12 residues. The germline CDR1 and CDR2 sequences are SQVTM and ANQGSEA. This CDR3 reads CSVADSIYGYTF. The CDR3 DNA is TGCAGCGTTGCCGACAGCATATACGGCTACACCTTC.

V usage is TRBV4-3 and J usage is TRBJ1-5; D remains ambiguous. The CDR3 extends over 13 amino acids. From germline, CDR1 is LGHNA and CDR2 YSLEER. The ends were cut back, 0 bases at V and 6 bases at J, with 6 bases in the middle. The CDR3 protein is CASSQDMSQPQHF. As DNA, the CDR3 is TGCGCCAGCAGCCAAGATATGAGTCAGCCCCAGCATTTT.

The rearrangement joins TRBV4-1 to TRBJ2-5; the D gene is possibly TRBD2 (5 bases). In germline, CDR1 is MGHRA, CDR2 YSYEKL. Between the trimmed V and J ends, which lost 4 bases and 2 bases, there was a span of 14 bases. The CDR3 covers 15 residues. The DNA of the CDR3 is TGCGCCAGCAGCCGAACCGGGGTAGGGCAAGAGACCCAGTACTTC. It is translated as CASSRTGVGQETQYF.

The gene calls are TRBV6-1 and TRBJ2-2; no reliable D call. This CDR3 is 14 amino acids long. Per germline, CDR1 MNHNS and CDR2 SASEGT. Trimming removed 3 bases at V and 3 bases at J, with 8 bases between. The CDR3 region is CASSESTYTGELFF. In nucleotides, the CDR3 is TGTGCCAGCAGTGAGAGTACGTACACCGGGGAGCTGTTTTTT.

CDR3 residues: CASSFTYNEQFF. The CDR3 DNA reads TGTGCCAGCAGCTTCACATACAATGAGCAGTTCTTC. The genes are TRBV5-4 and TRBJ2-1, with D unclear. Between the trimmed V and J ends, which lost 2 bases and 4 bases, there was a span of 4 bases. Germline CDR1 SGHNT, CDR2 YYREEE (reference sequence). This CDR3 region has 12 residues.

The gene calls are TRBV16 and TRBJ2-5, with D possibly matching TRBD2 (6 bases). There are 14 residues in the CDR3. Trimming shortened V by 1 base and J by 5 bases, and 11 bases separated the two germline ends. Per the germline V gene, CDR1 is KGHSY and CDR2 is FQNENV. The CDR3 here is CASSQLMGGETQYF. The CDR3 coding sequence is TGTGCCAGCAGCCAATTGATGGGGGGTGAGACCCAGTACTTC.

The DNA of the CDR3 is TGTGCCAGCAGTTTGGGAACAGGGTCTGGAAACACCATATATTTT. This encodes CASSLGTGSGNTIYF. The V and J genes are TRBV28 and TRBJ1-3, with a possible D match to TRBD1 (6 bases). Per germline, CDR1 MDHEN and CDR2 SYDVKM. V gave up 3 bases and J gave up 1 base, with 10 bases separating them. The CDR3 sequence is 15 residues long.

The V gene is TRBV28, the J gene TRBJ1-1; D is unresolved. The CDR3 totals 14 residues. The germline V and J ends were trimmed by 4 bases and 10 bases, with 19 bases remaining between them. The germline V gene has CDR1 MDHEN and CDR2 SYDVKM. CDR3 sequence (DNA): TGTGCCAGCAGTTACTCAACTACGGAGGTCGGAGCTTTCTTT. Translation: CASSYSTTEVGAFF. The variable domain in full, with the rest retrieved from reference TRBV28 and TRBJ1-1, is DVKVTQSSRYLVKRTGEKVFLECVQDMDHENMFWYRQDPGLGLRLIYFSYDVKMKEKGDIPEGYSVSREKKERFSLILESASTNQTSMYLCASSYSTTEVGAFFGQGTRLTVV.

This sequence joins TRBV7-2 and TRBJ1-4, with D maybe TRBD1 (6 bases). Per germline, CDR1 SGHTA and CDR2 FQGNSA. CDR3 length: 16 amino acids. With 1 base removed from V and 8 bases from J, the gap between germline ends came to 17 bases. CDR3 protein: CASSLVIGRGNEKLFF. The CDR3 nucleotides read TGTGCCAGCAGCTTAGTAATTGGCAGGGGAAACGAAAAACTGTTTTTT.

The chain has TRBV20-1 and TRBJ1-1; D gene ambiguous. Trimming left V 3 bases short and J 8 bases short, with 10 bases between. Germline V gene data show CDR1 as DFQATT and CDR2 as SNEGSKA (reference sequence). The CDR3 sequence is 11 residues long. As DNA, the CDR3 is TGCAGTGCTAGCCTCCAGTGGGAAGCTTTCTTT. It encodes CSASLQWEAFF.

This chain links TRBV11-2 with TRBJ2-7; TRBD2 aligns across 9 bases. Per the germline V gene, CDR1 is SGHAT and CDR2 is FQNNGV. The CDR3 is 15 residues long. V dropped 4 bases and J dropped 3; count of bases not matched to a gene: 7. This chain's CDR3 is CASSSPLAGIYEQYF. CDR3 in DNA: TGTGCCAGCAGCTCCCCCCTAGCGGGAATCTACGAGCAGTACTTC.